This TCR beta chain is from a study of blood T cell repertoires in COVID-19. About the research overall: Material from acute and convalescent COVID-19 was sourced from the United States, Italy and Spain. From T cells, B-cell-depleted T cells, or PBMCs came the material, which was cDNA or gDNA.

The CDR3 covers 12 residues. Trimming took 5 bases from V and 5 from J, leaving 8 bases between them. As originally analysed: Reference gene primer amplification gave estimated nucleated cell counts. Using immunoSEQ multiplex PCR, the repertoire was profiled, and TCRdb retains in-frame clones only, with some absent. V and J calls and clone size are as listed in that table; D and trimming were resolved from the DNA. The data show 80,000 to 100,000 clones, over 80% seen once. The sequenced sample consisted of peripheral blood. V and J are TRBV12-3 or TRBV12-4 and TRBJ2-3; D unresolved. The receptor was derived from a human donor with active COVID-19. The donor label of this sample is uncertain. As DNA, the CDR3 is TGTGCCAGCAGTACCCCAGGAGATACGCAGTATTTT. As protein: CASSTPGDTQYF.